This T cell receptor (beta chain) was obtained from a study of OX40 agonist ivuxolimab in advanced cancers. As for the study in general: Patients received ivuxolimab, an intravenous treatment, every 2 weeks at 0.01 to 10 mg/kg. Anti-PD-1, anti-PD-L1 or anti-CTLA-4 therapy given earlier was allowed, and around 40% had some. In three patients, partial responses were observed, one with hepatocellular carcinoma and two with cutaneous melanoma.

Study-wide results and caveats: Relative to CD4+, CD8+ T cells held more expanded clones on average.

This table comes from immunoSEQ multiplex PCR, and its TCRdb copy is limited to in-frame clones, with some not included. The repertoire holds around 81,000 clones, with approximately 90% as singletons. To note about this clone: What it recognizes is unknown.

V shed 4 bases, J shed 4 bases, and the junction held 9 bases outside the gene matches. This CDR3 is built from 16 residues. Germline V gene lookup returns CDR1 KGHSH and CDR2 LQKENI. The chain links TRBV18 to TRBJ2-1, with 8 bases identical to TRBD1. The sequence was obtained from an adult with an advanced solid tumor such as melanoma, head and neck, liver or kidney cancer. Sequenced here: CD4+ or CD8+ T cells sorted from blood, sampled in a trial of the OX40 agonist ivuxolimab. CDR3 nucleotide sequence: TGTGCCAGCTCACGTTACGGACAGGGATCTTACAATGAGCAGTTCTTC. Amino acid sequence: CASSRYGQGSYNEQFF.